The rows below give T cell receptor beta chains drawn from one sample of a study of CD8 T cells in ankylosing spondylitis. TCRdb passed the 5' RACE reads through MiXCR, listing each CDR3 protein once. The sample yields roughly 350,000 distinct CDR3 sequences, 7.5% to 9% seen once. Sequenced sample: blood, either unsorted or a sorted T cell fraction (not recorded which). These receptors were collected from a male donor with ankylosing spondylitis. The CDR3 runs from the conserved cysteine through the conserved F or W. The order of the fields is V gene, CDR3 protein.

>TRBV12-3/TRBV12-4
CASSSSGTGGRKTQYF
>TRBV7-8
CASTSFLRARETQYF
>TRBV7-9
CASSHVRFGELFF
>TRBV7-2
CASSLATLAGGLDTQYF
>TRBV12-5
CAIGMASSNQPQHF
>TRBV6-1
CASSEDNYSYEQYF
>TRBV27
CASSSPGQSGANVLTF
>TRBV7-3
CASSLVAGGPRVHGHNEQFF
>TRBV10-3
CAISAGQDRGRSYEQYF
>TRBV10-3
CATGATGTEITDTQYF
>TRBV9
CASGGPAATNEKLFF